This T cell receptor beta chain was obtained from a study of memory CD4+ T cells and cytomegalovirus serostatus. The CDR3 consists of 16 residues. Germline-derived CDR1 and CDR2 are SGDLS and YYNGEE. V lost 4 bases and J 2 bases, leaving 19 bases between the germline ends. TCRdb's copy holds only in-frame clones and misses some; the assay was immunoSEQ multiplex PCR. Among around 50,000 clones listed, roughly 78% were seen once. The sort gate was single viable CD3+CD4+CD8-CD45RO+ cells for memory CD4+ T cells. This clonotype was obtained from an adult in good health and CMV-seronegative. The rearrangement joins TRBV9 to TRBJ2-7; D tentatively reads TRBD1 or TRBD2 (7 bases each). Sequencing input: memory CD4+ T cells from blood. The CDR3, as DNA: TGTGCCAGCAGCCCAGGGGGGGCGGCCATGGCCTACGAGCAGTACTTC. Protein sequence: CASSPGGAAMAYEQYF.